This T cell receptor beta chain emerged from a study of shared clonotypes between healthy human individuals. Whole-study results and caveats: Naive subsets typically showed greater estimated richness than memory subsets. Lower generation probabilities were found for non-shared clonotypes than for those shared by all four donors.

The method was immunoSEQ multiplex PCR; TCRdb's version includes in-frame clones alone and lacks a portion of them. The profile shows about 730,000 clones, roughly 72% of them singletons. Those who donated, Caucasian adults without exception, all lived in Nashville, Tennessee. Remarks on this clone: Its antigen is not identified.

V was trimmed by 6 bases and J by 4 bases, leaving 27 bases between them. Germline loops: CDR1 MDHEN, CDR2 SYDVKM. This CDR3 is 18 amino acids long. The chain uses TRBV28 and TRBJ1-1; no definite D call. Sequenced input: memory CD4+ T cells sorted from blood. Regarding subset: CD45RA-negative fraction. This TCR derives from a woman aged 30 to 39 in good health. The CDR3: CASRQSKTYKPEGTEAFF. The CDR3 DNA sequence: TGTGCCAGCAGGCAATCGAAGACCTACAAGCCGGAGGGCACTGAAGCTTTCTTT. Using reference TRBV28 and TRBJ1-1 for the parts outside the CDR3, the full variable domain is DVKVTQSSRYLVKRTGEKVFLECVQDMDHENMFWYRQDPGLGLRLIYFSYDVKMKEKGDIPEGYSVSREKKERFSLILESASTNQTSMYLCASRQSKTYKPEGTEAFFGQGTRLTVV.